The 9 T cell receptor beta chains given below trace back to one sample, sequenced in a study of T cell changes during pregnancy in multiple sclerosis. Some clones are missing from TCRdb's copy, which holds only in-frame ones; the method was immunoSEQ multiplex PCR. The table includes under 70,000 clones, 91% detected once. The starting material was peripheral blood, obtained in the third trimester of pregnancy. Receptors were obtained from a female donor in good health, enrolled as a control in a pregnancy study.

In its sample, this clone was seen a few times. This sequence joins TRBV5-1 and TRBJ1-4; D is uncertain. The V end lost 5 bases, the J end lost 0 bases, and 11 bases lay between the germline ends. The germline gives CDR1 SGHRS, CDR2 YFSETQ. This CDR3 has 15 residues. The CDR3 DNA sequence: TGCGCCAGCAGTTTGCAAGCCTCAACTAATGAAAAACTGTTTTTT. The encoded protein is CASSLQASTNEKLFF.

V and J are TRBV9 and TRBJ1-2, with D perhaps matching TRBD1 (6 bases). The V gene's germline CDR1 is SGDLS and CDR2 YYNGEE. The V gene lost 3 bases and the J gene lost 5 bases, with 14 bases spanning the gap. The CDR3 sequence is 14 residues long. Written as DNA, the CDR3 is TGTGCCAGCAGCGGCCAGACAGGTCCTTATGGCTACACCTTC. This encodes CASSGQTGPYGYTF.

The CDR3 DNA follows: TGTGCCAGCAGCCTGCGGTTTTCGGCAGGGGAAGAGACCCAGTACTTC. This gives the protein CASSLRFSAGEETQYF. The rearrangement uses TRBV11-3 and TRBJ2-5; D perhaps matches TRBD1 (6 bases). The CDR3 totals 16 residues. The germline gives CDR1 SGHNT, CDR2 YENEEA. Between the trimmed V and J ends, which lost 5 bases and 3 bases, there was a span of 19 bases.

This clone was seen a single time. The V call is TRBV7-9, the J call TRBJ1-2; no definite D call. CDR1 is SEHNR, CDR2 FQNEAQ, per germline (reference sequence). CDR3 length equals 11 residues. Trimming pared 4 bases from V and 13 bases from J, leaving 13 bases between. The CDR3 DNA reads as TGTGCCAGCAGCTCTAGAGCGGGTAGCACCTTC. Encoded protein: CASSSRAGSTF.

The V and J genes are TRBV29-1 and TRBJ2-1, with TRBD2 matching over 11 bases. The V gene's germline CDR1 is SQVTM and CDR2 ANQGSEA. CDR3 size: 15 residues. With V trimmed by 3 bases and J by 4 bases, 5 bases remained unmatched. The CDR3 spells CSVERGLAVYNEQFF. As DNA, the CDR3 is TGCAGCGTTGAGAGGGGACTAGCGGTGTACAATGAGCAGTTCTTC.

This rearrangement joins TRBV18 to TRBJ2-7; TRBD2 aligns across 9 bases. The CDR3 runs 15 residues. Germline V CDR1 and CDR2: KGHSH, LQKENI. V dropped 5 bases and J dropped 0; count of bases not matched to a gene: 5. CDR3 nucleotides: TGTGCCAGCTCAGGCTTTAGCGGGAGCTCCTACGAGCAGTACTTC. Translated: CASSGFSGSSYEQYF.

This clone appeared a single time. The CDR3 coding sequence is TGTGCCAGCCAGGCCAGGGGGCCCGGCTATGGCTACACCTTC. The encoded protein is CASQARGPGYGYTF. This sequence joins TRBV13 and TRBJ1-2; 8 bases agree with TRBD1. CDR3 length: 14 amino acids. CDR1 and CDR2 from the germline V gene are PRHDT and FYEKMQ (reference sequence). V shed 8 bases and J 4 bases; nucleotides not matched to a gene: 9.

The chain joins TRBV5-6 to TRBJ2-1, with D maybe TRBD2 (5 bases). The germline CDR1 and CDR2 sequences are SGHDT and YYEEEE. V lost 4 bases to trimming and J lost 8 bases, with 16 bases between them. The CDR3 sequence is 14 residues long. The CDR3 loop is CASSPLTSGDEQFF. CDR3 nucleotide sequence: TGTGCCAGCAGCCCCCTCACTAGTGGCGATGAGCAGTTCTTC.

The chain carries TRBV29-1 and TRBJ1-4, with D unresolved. Trimming pared 7 bases from V and 5 bases from J, leaving 11 bases between. This CDR3 has 12 amino acids. The germline CDR1 and CDR2 sequences are SQVTM and ANQGSEA. The CDR3 bases are TGCAGCGCCCAAGGGAGAAATGAAAAACTGTTTTTT. Protein product: CSAQGRNEKLFF.